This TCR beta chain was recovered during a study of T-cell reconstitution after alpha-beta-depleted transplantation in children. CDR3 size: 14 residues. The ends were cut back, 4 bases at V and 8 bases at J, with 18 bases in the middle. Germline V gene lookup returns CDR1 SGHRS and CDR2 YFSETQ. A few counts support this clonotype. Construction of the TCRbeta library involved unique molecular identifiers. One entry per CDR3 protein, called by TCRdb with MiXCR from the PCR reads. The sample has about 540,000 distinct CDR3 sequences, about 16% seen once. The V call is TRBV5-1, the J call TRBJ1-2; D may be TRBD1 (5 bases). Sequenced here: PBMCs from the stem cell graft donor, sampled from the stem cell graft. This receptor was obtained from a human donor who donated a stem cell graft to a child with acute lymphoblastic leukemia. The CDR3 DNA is TGCGCCAGCAGCCCGCCAGGGCAACGGGAAGGCTACACCTTC. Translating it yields CASSPPGQREGYTF.